A selection of T cell receptor beta chains follows, all from one sample in a study of blood T cell repertoires in COVID-19. The assay was immunoSEQ multiplex PCR, and TCRdb's table has in-frame clones only and misses some. The sample gives 190,000 or so clones, 81% of which show up once; around 8.8% is in the top ten. The source material was PBMCs or T cells enriched from blood (not recorded which). Every receptor here comes from a man aged 35 to 55 who had recovered from COVID-19. CDR3s include the opening cysteine and the closing phenylalanine or tryptophan. A D gene is named only where the DNA matches it firmly. Only part of the rows carry a size: once, few, many, or a class if the clone is expanded.

D gene	J gene	clone size	V gene	CDR3 protein	CDR3 DNA
.	TRBJ2-7	.	TRBV7-3	CASSPKGQGGSYEQYF	TGTGCCAGCAGCCCGAAAGGCCAGGGAGGATCCTACGAGCAGTACTTC
TRBD1	TRBJ2-1	few	TRBV5-1	CASSRGTGDTYNEQFF	TGCGCCAGCAGCCGCGGGACAGGGGATACCTACAATGAGCAGTTCTTC
.	TRBJ1-1	.	TRBV27	CASSLRPTGLAFF	TGTGCCAGCAGTTTACGTCCAACAGGGTTGGCTTTCTTT
.	TRBJ2-2	.	TRBV5-1	CASFQSGANTGELFF	TGCGCCAGCTTCCAGTCAGGCGCGAACACCGGGGAGCTGTTTTTT
.	TRBJ1-6	.	TRBV4-1	CASSQDLPVSGSPLHF	TGCGCCAGCAGCCAAGATCTGCCGGTATCCGGTTCACCCCTCCACTTT
.	TRBJ2-1	few	TRBV27	CASSLFPSSYNEQFF	TGTGCCAGCAGTTTATTTCCCTCCTCCTACAATGAGCAGTTCTTC
.	TRBJ1-5	.	TRBV29-1	CSSLGDQPQHF	TGCAGCTCCCTCGGGGATCAGCCCCAGCATTTT
.	TRBJ2-5	few	TRBV7-7	CASSLVGRETQYF	TGTGCCAGCAGCTTAGTCGGTCGGGAGACCCAGTACTTC
.	TRBJ2-1	.	TRBV7-3	CASSFSGSSYNEQFF	TGTGCCAGCAGCTTCAGCGGAAGCTCCTACAATGAGCAGTTCTTC
.	TRBJ2-3	.	TRBV7-9	CASSLVAGALTDTQYF	TGTGCCAGCAGCTTAGTAGCAGGGGCCCTCACAGATACGCAGTATTTT
TRBD2	TRBJ2-1	.	TRBV27	CASSTPKSGSGNEQFF	TGTGCCAGCAGTACCCCTAAAAGCGGGAGTGGTAATGAGCAGTTCTTC
TRBD1	TRBJ2-1	.	TRBV29-1	CSTERGTGGYNEQFF	TGCAGCACCGAACGCGGGACAGGGGGATACAATGAGCAGTTCTTC
TRBD2	TRBJ2-3	few	TRBV4-1	CASSLGTSGGADTQYF	TGCGCCAGCAGCCTAGGGACTAGCGGGGGGGCAGATACGCAGTATTTT